These 5 T cell receptor beta chains were all obtained from the same sample, sequenced in a study of vaccination effects on CD4 cells after COVID-19. Profiling relied on immunoSEQ multiplex PCR, and the TCRdb table lists in-frame clones only, not all of them. The sample consists of around 30,000 clones, around 80% of them appearing once. Antigen specificity for these receptors is unknown. Sequencing was preceded by expansion of antigen-specific CD4+ T cells with viral peptide pools in the ViraFEST assay. On day 10 of culture, CD4+ T cells were separated out. Everyone in the study got two shots of either the BNT162b2 or mRNA-1273 vaccine. Sequences were derived from CD4+ T cells from PBMCs cultured with SARS-CoV-2 spike peptides, sampled after COVID-19 vaccination. The receptors originated from a human donor who received a COVID-19 vaccine. Some clones in this sample may be carry-over from other donors' samples.

This clone was seen once. The CDR3 protein is CASSLAGPNTGELFF. CDR3 nucleotide sequence: TGTGCCAGCAGCTTAGCGGGGCCCAACACCGGGGAGCTGTTTTTT. This sequence joins TRBV7-6 and TRBJ2-2, with TRBD1 as a possible D gene (5 bases). The germline V and J ends were trimmed by 0 bases and 2 bases, with 7 bases remaining between them. The CDR3 loop spans 15 amino acids. Germline V gene data show CDR1 as SGHVS and CDR2 as FNYEAQ.

The chain links TRBV28 to TRBJ2-7; 8 bases map to TRBD2. The length of the CDR3 is 16 residues. The J segment lost 3 bases and the V segment lost 7 bases, leaving 14 bases of the junction unmatched. Germline CDR1 MDHEN, CDR2 SYDVKM. CDR3 residues: CASTSGGRGKNYEQYV. DNA of the CDR3: TGTGCCAGCACCTCGGGGGGGCGGGGAAAAAACTACGAGCAGTACGTC.

This chain links TRBV5-1 with TRBJ1-2, with D tentatively TRBD1 (5 bases). CDR1 SGHRS and CDR2 YFSETQ come from the germline V gene. Trimming shortened V by 4 bases and J by 5 bases, and 18 bases separated the two germline ends. The CDR3 has 15 amino acids. The CDR3 loop is CASSSPPPGRYGYTF. The CDR3, as DNA: TGCGCCAGCAGCAGCCCCCCACCAGGGAGATATGGCTACACCTTC.

This clone has a single count. This chain joins TRBV5-1 and TRBJ2-1; maybe TRBD1 (5 bases). The CDR3 consists of 15 residues. The ends were cut back, 3 bases at V and 10 bases at J, with 20 bases in the middle. Germline CDR1 SGHRS, CDR2 YFSETQ. The CDR3 DNA sequence: TGCGCCAGCAGCTCCCTCCGACAGACATCCAAGGAGCAGTTCTTC. This sequence encodes CASSSLRQTSKEQFF.

This rearrangement joins TRBV3-1 (or the pseudogene TRBV3-2) to TRBJ2-3; possible D gene TRBD2, 5 bases. The CDR3 covers 12 residues. CDR1 is LGHDT, CDR2 YNNKEL, per germline (reference sequence). Trimming stripped 1 base from V and 14 bases from J, with 13 bases between. CDR3 nucleotides: TGTGCCAGCAGCCAAGCTCTAGCTAATCTGTATTTT. Translated: CASSQALANLYF.